This TCR beta chain stems from a study of blood T cell repertoires in COVID-19. Study-level information: Samples came from the United States, Italy and Spain, spanning acute and convalescent COVID-19.

This clone was seen only a few times. The data were produced by immunoSEQ multiplex PCR, yet TCRdb's version contains in-frame clones alone and is incomplete. The data hold almost 250,000 clones, with roughly 90% observed a single time. The length of the CDR3 is 13 residues. The germline gives CDR1 SGHNT, CDR2 YYREEE (reference sequence). V lost 0 bases to trimming and J lost 8 bases, with 9 bases between them. Participant ages covered 18 to 89 years across 20 to 30 US areas. The recovered donors of Cohort 3 showed two negative PCRs, clearance, or symptom resolution. The gene calls are TRBV5-4 and TRBJ2-1; TRBD1 might be the D (6 bases). Sequenced material: PBMCs or T cells enriched from blood (not recorded which). The TCR comes from a woman younger than 45 who had recovered from COVID-19. This CDR3 is CASSLGAGDEQFF. Here the CDR3 DNA reads TGTGCCAGCAGCTTGGGAGCAGGGGATGAGCAGTTCTTC. Full variable domain (rest looked up from reference TRBV5-4 and TRBJ2-1): ETGVTQSPTHLIKTRGQQVTLRCSSQSGHNTVSWYQQALGQGPQFIFQYYREEENGRGNFPPRFSGLQFPNYSSELNVNALELDDSALYLCASSLGAGDEQFFGPGTRLTVL.